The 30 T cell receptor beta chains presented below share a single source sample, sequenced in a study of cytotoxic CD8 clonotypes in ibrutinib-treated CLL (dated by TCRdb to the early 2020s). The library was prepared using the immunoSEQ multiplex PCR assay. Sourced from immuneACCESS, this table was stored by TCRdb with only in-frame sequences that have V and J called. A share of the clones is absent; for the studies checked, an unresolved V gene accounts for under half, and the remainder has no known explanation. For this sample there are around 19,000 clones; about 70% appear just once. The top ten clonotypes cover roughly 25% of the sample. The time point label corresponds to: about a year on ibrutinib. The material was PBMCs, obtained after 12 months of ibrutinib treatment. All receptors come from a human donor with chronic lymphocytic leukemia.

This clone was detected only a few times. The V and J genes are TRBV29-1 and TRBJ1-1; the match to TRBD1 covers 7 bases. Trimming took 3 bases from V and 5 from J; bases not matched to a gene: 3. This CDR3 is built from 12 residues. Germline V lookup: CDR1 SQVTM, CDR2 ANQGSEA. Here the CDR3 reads CSVDPRGTEAFF. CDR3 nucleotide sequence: TGCAGCGTTGACCCCAGGGGGACTGAAGCTTTCTTT. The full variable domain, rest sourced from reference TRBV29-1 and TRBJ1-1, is SAVISQKPSRDICQRGTSLTIQCQVDSQVTMMFWYRQQPGQSLTLIATANQGSEATYESGFVIDKFPISRPNLTFSTLTVSNMSPEDSSIYLCSVDPRGTEAFFGQGTRLTVV.

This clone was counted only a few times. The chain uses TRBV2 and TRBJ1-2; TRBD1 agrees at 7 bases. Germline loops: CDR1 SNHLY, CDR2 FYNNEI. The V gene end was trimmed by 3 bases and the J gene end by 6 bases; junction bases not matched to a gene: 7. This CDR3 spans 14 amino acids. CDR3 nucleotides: TGTGCCAGCAGTGATCGGCAGGGGACAGATGGCTACACCTTC. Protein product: CASSDRQGTDGYTF.

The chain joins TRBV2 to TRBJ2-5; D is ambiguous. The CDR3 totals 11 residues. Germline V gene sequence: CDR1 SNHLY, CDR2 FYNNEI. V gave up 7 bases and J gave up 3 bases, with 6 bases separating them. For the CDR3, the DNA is TGTGCCAGCAAGCTCGAAGAGACCCAGTACTTC. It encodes CASKLEETQYF.

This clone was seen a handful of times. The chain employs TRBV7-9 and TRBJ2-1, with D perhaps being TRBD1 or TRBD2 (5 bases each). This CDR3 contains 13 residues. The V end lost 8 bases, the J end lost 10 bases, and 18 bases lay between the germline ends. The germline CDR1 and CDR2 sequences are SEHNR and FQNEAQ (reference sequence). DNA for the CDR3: TGTGCCAGCTCCCGGGACGGTCCCCGGGAGCAGTTCTTC. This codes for CASSRDGPREQFF.

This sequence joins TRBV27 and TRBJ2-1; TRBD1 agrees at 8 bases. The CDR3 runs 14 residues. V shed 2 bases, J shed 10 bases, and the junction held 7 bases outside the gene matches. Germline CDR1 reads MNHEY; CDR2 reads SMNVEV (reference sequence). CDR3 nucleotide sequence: TGTGCCAGCAGTTTAGGACTCGGGACAGGAGAGCAGTTCTTC. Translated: CASSLGLGTGEQFF.

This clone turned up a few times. CDR3 nucleotides: TGTGCCAGCAGCGTCGAACAGGGATGGGGAATCACAGATACGCAGTATTTT. This gives the protein CASSVEQGWGITDTQYF. J is TRBJ2-3 and V is TRBV2; a weak D match, TRBD1 (6 bases). The CDR3 runs to 17 residues. V lost 6 bases to trimming and J lost 2 bases, with 21 bases between them. Germline V gene sequence: CDR1 SNHLY, CDR2 FYNNEI.

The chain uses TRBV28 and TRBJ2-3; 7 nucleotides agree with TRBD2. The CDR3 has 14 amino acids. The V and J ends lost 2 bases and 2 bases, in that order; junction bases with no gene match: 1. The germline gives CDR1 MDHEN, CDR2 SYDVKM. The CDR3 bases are TGTGCCAGCAGTTTAGCGGGAGTCACAGATACGCAGTATTTT. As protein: CASSLAGVTDTQYF.

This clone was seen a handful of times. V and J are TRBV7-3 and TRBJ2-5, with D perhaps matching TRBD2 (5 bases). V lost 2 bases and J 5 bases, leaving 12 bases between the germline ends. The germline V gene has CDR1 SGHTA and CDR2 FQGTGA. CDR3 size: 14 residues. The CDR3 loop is CASSLGPGRETQYF. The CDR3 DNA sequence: TGTGCCAGCAGCTTAGGCCCGGGAAGGGAGACCCAGTACTTC. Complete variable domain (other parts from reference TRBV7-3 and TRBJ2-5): GAGVSQTPSNKVTEKGKYVELRCDPISGHTALYWYRQSLGQGPEFLIYFQGTGAADDSGLPNDRFFAVRPEGSVSTLKIQRTERGDSAVYLCASSLGPGRETQYFGPGTRLLVL.

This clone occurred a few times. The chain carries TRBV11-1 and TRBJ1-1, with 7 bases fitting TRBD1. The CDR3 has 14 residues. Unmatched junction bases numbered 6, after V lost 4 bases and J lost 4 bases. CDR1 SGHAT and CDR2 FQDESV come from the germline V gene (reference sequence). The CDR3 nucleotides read TGTGCCAGCAGCTCTACAGGGGTCCGCACTGAAGCTTTCTTT. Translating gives CASSSTGVRTEAFF.

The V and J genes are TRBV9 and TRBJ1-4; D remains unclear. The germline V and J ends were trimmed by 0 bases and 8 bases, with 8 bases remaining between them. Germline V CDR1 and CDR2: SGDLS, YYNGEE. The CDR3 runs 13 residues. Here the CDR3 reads CASSVGLREKLFF. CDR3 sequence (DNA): TGTGCCAGCAGCGTAGGCCTAAGGGAAAAACTGTTTTTT. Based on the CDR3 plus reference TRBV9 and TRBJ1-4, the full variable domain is DSGVTQTPKHLITATGQRVTLRCSPRSGDLSVYWYQQSLDQGLQFLIQYYNGEERAKGNILERFSAQQFPDLHSELNLSSLELGDSALYFCASSVGLREKLFFGSGTQLSVL.

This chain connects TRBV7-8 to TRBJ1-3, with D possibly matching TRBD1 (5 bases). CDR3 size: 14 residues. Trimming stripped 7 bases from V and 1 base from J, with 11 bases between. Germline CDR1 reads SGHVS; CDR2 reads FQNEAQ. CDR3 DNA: TGTGCCAGCAACAACCAGGGTTCTGGAAACACCATATATTTT. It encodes CASNNQGSGNTIYF.

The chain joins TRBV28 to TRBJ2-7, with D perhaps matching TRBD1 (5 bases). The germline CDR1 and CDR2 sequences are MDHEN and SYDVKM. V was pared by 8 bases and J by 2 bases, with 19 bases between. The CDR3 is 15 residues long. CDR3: CASVWGVGQAYEQYF. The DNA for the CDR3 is TGTGCCAGCGTCTGGGGCGTGGGCCAGGCCTACGAGCAGTACTTC.

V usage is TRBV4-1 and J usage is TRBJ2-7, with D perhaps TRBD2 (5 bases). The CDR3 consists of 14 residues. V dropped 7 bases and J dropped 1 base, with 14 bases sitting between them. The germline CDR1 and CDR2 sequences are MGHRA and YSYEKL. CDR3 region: CASTLAEGSYEQYF. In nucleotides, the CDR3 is TGCGCCAGCACCTTGGCAGAGGGATCCTACGAGCAGTACTTC.

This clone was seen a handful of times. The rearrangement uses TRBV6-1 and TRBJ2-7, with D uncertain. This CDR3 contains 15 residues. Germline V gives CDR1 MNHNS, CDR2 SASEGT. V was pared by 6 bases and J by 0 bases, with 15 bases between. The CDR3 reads CASSPRRLSSYEQYF. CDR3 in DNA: TGTGCCAGCAGCCCCCGTAGGCTAAGCTCCTACGAGCAGTACTTC.

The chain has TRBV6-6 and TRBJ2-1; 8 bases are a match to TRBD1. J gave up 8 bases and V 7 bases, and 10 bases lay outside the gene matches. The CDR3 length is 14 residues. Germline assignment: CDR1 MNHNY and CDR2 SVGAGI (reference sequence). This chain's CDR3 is CASTLDQGAHEQFF. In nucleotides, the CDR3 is TGTGCCAGCACCCTCGACCAGGGGGCTCATGAGCAGTTCTTC.

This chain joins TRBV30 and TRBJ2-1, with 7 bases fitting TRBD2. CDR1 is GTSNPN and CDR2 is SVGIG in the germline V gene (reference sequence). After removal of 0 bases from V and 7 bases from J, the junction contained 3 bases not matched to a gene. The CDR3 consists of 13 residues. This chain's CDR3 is CAWSVVGGNEQFF. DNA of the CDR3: TGTGCCTGGAGTGTGGTGGGAGGGAATGAGCAGTTCTTC.

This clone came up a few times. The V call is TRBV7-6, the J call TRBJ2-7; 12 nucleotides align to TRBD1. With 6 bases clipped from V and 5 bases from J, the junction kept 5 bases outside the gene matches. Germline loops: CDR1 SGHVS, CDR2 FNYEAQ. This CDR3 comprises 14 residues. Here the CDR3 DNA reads TGTGCCAGCAGTACGGGACAGGGGGCGGACGAGCAGTACTTC. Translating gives CASSTGQGADEQYF.

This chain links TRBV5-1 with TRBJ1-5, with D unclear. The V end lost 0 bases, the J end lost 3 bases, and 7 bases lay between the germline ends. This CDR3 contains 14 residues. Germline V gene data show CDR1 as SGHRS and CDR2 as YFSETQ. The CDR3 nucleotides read TGCGCCAGCAGCTTGGACACGAACAATCAGCCCCAGCATTTT. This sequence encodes CASSLDTNNQPQHF.

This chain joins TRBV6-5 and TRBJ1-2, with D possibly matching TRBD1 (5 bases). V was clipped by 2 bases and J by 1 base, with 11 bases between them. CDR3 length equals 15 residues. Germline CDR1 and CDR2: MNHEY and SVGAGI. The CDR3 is CASSYDRDLNYGYTF. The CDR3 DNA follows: TGTGCCAGCAGTTACGACAGAGACCTTAACTATGGCTACACCTTC.

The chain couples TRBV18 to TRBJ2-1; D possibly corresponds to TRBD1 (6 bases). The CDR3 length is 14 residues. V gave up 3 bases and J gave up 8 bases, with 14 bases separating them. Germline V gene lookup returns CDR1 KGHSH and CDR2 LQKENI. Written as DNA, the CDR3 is TGTGCCAGCTCACCCGACCGTGAGGGGGATGAGCAGTTCTTC. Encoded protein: CASSPDREGDEQFF.

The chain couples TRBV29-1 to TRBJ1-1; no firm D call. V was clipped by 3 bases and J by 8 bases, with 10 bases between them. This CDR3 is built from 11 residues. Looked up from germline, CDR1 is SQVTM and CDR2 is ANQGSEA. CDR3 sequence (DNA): TGCAGCGTTGAGTCCCCTCTCGAAGCTTTCTTT. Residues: CSVESPLEAFF.

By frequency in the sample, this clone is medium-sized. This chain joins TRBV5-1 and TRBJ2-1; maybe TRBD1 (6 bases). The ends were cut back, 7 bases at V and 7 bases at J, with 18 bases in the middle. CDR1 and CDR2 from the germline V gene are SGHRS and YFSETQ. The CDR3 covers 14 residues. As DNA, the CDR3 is TGCGCCAGCGCATCACAGGGCCCAGGGAATGAGCAGTTCTTC. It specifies CASASQGPGNEQFF.

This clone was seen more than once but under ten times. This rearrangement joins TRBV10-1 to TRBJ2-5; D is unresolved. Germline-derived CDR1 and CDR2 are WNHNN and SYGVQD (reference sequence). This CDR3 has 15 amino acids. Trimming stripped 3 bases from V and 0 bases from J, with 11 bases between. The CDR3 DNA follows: TGCGCCAGCAGTGAAGCCGGGCCTTACCAAGAGACCCAGTACTTC. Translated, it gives CASSEAGPYQETQYF.

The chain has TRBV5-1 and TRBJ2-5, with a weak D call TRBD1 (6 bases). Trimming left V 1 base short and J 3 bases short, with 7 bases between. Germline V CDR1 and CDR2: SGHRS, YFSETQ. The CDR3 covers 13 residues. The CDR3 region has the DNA TGCGCCAGCAGCTTGTCAGGGGAAGAGACCCAGTACTTC. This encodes CASSLSGEETQYF.

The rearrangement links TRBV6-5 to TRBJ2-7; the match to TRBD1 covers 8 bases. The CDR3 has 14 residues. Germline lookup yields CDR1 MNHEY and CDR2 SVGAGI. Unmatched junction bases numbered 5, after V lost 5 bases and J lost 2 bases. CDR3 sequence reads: CASSQDRGPYEQYF. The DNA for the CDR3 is TGTGCCAGCAGTCAAGACAGGGGACCCTACGAGCAGTACTTC.

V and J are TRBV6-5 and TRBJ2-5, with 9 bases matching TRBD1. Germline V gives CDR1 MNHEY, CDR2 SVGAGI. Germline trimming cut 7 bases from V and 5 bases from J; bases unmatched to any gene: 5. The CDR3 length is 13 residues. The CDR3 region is CASTRTGAETQYF. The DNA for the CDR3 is TGTGCCAGCACCCGGACAGGGGCGGAGACCCAGTACTTC.

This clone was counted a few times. CDR3 DNA: TGCGCCAGCAGCCAAGGGTGGGGCGAAAACACCATATATTTT. It codes for CASSQGWGENTIYF. This chain links TRBV4-1 with TRBJ1-3, with a possible D match to TRBD1 (5 bases). The germline CDR1 and CDR2 sequences are MGHRA and YSYEKL. V was cut by 1 base and J by 6 bases, with 10 bases left in between. The CDR3 covers 14 residues.

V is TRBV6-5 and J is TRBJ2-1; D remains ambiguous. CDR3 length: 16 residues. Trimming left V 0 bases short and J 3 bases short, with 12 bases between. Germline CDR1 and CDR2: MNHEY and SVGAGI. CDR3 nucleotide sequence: TGTGCCAGCAGTTACTCGAATGGCGGCTTCTACAATGAGCAGTTCTTC. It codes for CASSYSNGGFYNEQFF.

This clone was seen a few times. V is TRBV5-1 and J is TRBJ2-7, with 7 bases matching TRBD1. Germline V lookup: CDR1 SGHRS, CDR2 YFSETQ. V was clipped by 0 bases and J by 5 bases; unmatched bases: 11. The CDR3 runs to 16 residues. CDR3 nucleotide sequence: TGCGCCAGCAGCTTGGATTGGGACAGTCTTTGGCACGAGCAGTACTTC. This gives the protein CASSLDWDSLWHEQYF.

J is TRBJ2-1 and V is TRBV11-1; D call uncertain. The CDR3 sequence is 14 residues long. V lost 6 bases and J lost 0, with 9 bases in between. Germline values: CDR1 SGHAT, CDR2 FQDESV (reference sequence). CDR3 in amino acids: CASSSESSYNEQFF. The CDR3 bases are TGTGCCAGCAGTTCCGAGAGCTCCTACAATGAGCAGTTCTTC.